This T cell receptor beta chain originates from a study of vaccination and CD4 T cells after COVID-19. Study-wide context: Timing of post-vaccine sample collection was a median approximately 72 days after dose two, with a range of 14 to 241. The peptides that stimulated the cells were overlapping spike peptides from SARS-CoV-2, HCoV-NL63, HCoV-OC43 and HCoV-229E.

Indicated treatment: approximately 10-day PBMC culture with coronavirus spike peptide pools or control peptides (ViraFEST assay). Under the ViraFEST approach, antigen-specific T cells were expanded with peptide pools and TCRs subsequently sequenced. This CDR3 spans 12 amino acids. V was trimmed by 1 base and J by 5 bases, leaving 5 bases between them. The germline gives CDR1 MGHRA, CDR2 YSYEKL. On this clonotype itself: Its matching antigen is unknown.

Sequenced with the Oncomine TCR Beta short-read assay was DNA taken from cultured CD4+ T cells. Once CD4+ T cells had been cultured, genomic DNA was extracted from them. Each CDR3 protein is one row after TCRdb ran MiXCR on the PCR reads. This sample has about 20,000 distinct CDR3 sequences; approximately 51% occur once, and the top ten carry 6.5%. The receptor's source is a human donor who had recovered from COVID-19. This sequence joins TRBV4-1 and TRBJ1-1, with unresolved D. Input material: CD4+ T cells from blood, cultured in vitro. CDR3 protein: CASSQAGTEAFF. CDR3 nucleotide sequence: TGCGCCAGCAGCCAAGCTGGGACTGAAGCTTTCTTT.